What follows are 24 T cell receptor beta chains derived from one specimen sequenced in a study of T cell changes during pregnancy in multiple sclerosis. The data were produced by immunoSEQ multiplex PCR, yet TCRdb's version contains in-frame clones alone and is incomplete. Here the sample spans about 42,000 clones, roughly 80% being singletons. This specimen consisted of CD4+ T cells from peripheral blood mononuclear cells, obtained before pregnancy. The receptors were gathered from a female donor with multiple sclerosis, enrolled in a pregnancy study.

The V gene is TRBV18, the J gene TRBJ1-1, with no clear D. Trimming took 2 bases from V and 2 from J, leaving 12 bases between them. The CDR3 covers 15 residues. Germline V gene data show CDR1 as KGHSH and CDR2 as LQKENI. The CDR3 loop reads CASSPRPGVNTEAFF. The CDR3 DNA reads TGTGCCAGCTCACCAAGGCCCGGGGTAAACACTGAAGCTTTCTTT.

This clone was recorded a few times. The J gene is TRBJ2-7, the V gene TRBV4-1; 11 bases align to TRBD2. CDR1 is MGHRA, CDR2 YSYEKL, per germline. The CDR3 runs 16 residues. J gave up 0 bases and V 3 bases, and 4 bases lay outside the gene matches. The CDR3 region is CASSHSSGRFSYEQYF. The CDR3 DNA reads TGCGCCAGCAGCCACTCTAGCGGGAGGTTCTCCTACGAGCAGTACTTC.

The J gene is TRBJ2-5, the V gene TRBV19; 8 bases match TRBD2. This CDR3 region has 15 residues. The J segment lost 2 bases and the V segment lost 3 bases, leaving 5 bases of the junction unmatched. Germline V gene data show CDR1 as LNHDA and CDR2 as SQIVND (reference sequence). In DNA, the CDR3 is TGTGCCAGTAGTATGGGGACTAGAATTCAAGAGACCCAGTACTTC. Translation: CASSMGTRIQETQYF.

The J gene is TRBJ2-1, the V gene TRBV28; D is possibly TRBD1 (6 bases). Trimming removed 7 bases at V and 4 bases at J, with 11 bases between. CDR1 MDHEN and CDR2 SYDVKM come from the germline V gene. The CDR3 consists of 13 residues. The CDR3 coding sequence is TGTGCCAGCACGGACAGAGATTACAATGAGCAGTTCTTC. It yields the protein CASTDRDYNEQFF. Full variable domain (remainder filled in from reference TRBV28 and TRBJ2-1): DVKVTQSSRYLVKRTGEKVFLECVQDMDHENMFWYRQDPGLGLRLIYFSYDVKMKEKGDIPEGYSVSREKKERFSLILESASTNQTSMYLCASTDRDYNEQFFGPGTRLTVL.

The chain uses TRBV2 and TRBJ1-4, with D tentatively TRBD1 (6 bases). The germline gives CDR1 SNHLY, CDR2 FYNNEI. V lost 11 bases and J 5 bases, leaving 15 bases between the germline ends. The CDR3 runs to 13 residues. CDR3 loop: CAGSFTGNEKLFF. The CDR3 coding sequence is TGTGCCGGCTCGTTTACAGGGAATGAAAAACTGTTTTTT.

This clone was seen once. The V call is TRBV7-3, the J call TRBJ2-3; 7 bases match TRBD2. The germline CDR1 and CDR2 sequences are SGHTA and FQGTGA. The length of the CDR3 is 16 residues. Trimming took 2 bases from V and 4 from J; bases not matched to a gene: 9. DNA for the CDR3: TGTGCCAGCAGCTTAGGAATAGCGGGTGGGGCAGATACGCAGTATTTT. It codes for CASSLGIAGGADTQYF.

The rearrangement links TRBV6-6 to TRBJ1-1; 11 bases agree with TRBD1. Germline values: CDR1 MNHNY, CDR2 SVGAGI (reference sequence). J lost 7 bases, V lost 6 bases, and 10 bases had no gene match. The CDR3 is made up of 15 amino acids. The CDR3 is CASRQGQGGFNEAFF. The CDR3 DNA is TGTGCCAGCAGACAGGGACAGGGGGGTTTTAATGAAGCTTTCTTT.

In its sample, this clone was seen once. V usage is TRBV5-4 and J usage is TRBJ2-7; 8 bases match TRBD1. Per germline, CDR1 SGHNT and CDR2 YYREEE (reference sequence). The junction had 0 bases not matched to a gene; V was cut back by 0 bases and J by 1 base. The CDR3 is made up of 14 amino acids. The DNA for the CDR3 is TGTGCCAGCAGCTTGGGACAGGGGTCCTACGAGCAGTACTTC. This encodes CASSLGQGSYEQYF. Full variable domain (rest looked up from reference TRBV5-4 and TRBJ2-7): ETGVTQSPTHLIKTRGQQVTLRCSSQSGHNTVSWYQQALGQGPQFIFQYYREEENGRGNFPPRFSGLQFPNYSSELNVNALELDDSALYLCASSLGQGSYEQYFGPGTRLTVT.

The chain is built from TRBV19 and TRBJ2-1; 10 nucleotides line up with TRBD2. Per the germline V gene, CDR1 is LNHDA and CDR2 is SQIVND (reference sequence). The CDR3 covers 12 residues. V was pared by 5 bases and J by 12 bases, with 4 bases of the junction left unmatched. CDR3 region: CASSSTSGTQFF. The CDR3 nucleotides are TGTGCCAGTAGTTCAACTAGCGGGACGCAGTTCTTC.

This clone was detected only once. The gene calls are TRBV19 and TRBJ2-7; the match to TRBD1 covers 10 bases. V trimming: 6 bases; J trimming: 4 bases; junction bases outside the gene matches: 12. Germline lookup yields CDR1 LNHDA and CDR2 SQIVND (reference sequence). There are 16 residues in the CDR3. CDR3 sequence reads: CASRPTGQGVWYEQYF. The CDR3, as DNA: TGTGCCAGTAGACCCACAGGACAGGGGGTTTGGTACGAGCAGTACTTC.

This clone counts as medium-sized. The chain recombines TRBV19 with TRBJ2-7; D possibly corresponds to TRBD2 (5 bases). The length of the CDR3 is 13 residues. V was trimmed by 6 bases and J by 2 bases, leaving 11 bases between them. Germline lookup yields CDR1 LNHDA and CDR2 SQIVND (reference sequence). The chain's CDR3 is CASRLAGTYEQYF. Written as DNA, the CDR3 is TGTGCCAGTAGGCTAGCAGGAACCTACGAGCAGTACTTC.

The rearrangement uses TRBV27 and TRBJ1-5, with D perhaps TRBD1 (6 bases). This CDR3 contains 15 residues. The V gene's germline CDR1 is MNHEY and CDR2 SMNVEV (reference sequence). V was cut by 6 bases and J by 0 bases, with 12 bases left in between. The CDR3 region has the DNA TGTGCCAGCAGCCAGGGGCAGCATAGCAATCAGCCCCAGCATTTT. It translates to CASSQGQHSNQPQHF.

This chain joins TRBV2 and TRBJ1-5; weak D call: TRBD1 (6 bases). Germline V lookup: CDR1 SNHLY, CDR2 FYNNEI. Deletions cut 9 bases from V and 7 bases from J, with 16 bases between. The CDR3 is 13 amino acids. The CDR3 here is CASRQGSGQPQHF. As DNA, the CDR3 is TGTGCCAGTAGGCAGGGGAGCGGCCAGCCCCAGCATTTT.

In nucleotides, the CDR3 is TGTGCCAGCAGCTTACCCGAGGAGCCTAAGGCCGAGCAGTACTTC. Its translation is CASSLPEEPKAEQYF. The V and J genes are TRBV7-9 and TRBJ2-7, with D uncertain. The V end lost 2 bases, the J end lost 6 bases, and 17 bases lay between the germline ends. CDR1 is SEHNR, CDR2 FQNEAQ, per germline (reference sequence). CDR3 length: 15 amino acids.

The V call is TRBV19, the J call TRBJ2-3; TRBD2 matches 9 bases. Germline trimming cut 6 bases from V and 3 bases from J; bases unmatched to any gene: 7. Looked up from germline, CDR1 is LNHDA and CDR2 is SQIVND (reference sequence). This CDR3 has 15 amino acids. The CDR3 DNA follows: TGTGCCAGTAGGATGGTAGCGGGAGCGACAGATACGCAGTATTTT. Encoded protein: CASRMVAGATDTQYF. Combining the CDR3 with reference TRBV19 and TRBJ2-3 gives the whole variable domain DGGITQSPKYLFRKEGQNVTLSCEQNLNHDAMYWYRQDPGQGLRLIYYSQIVNDFQKGDIAEGYSVSREKKESFPLTVTSAQKNPTAFYLCASRMVAGATDTQYFGPGTRLTVL.

The gene calls are TRBV11-2 and TRBJ1-3; D possibly corresponds to TRBD1 (5 bases). V lost 5 bases and J lost 1, with 12 bases in between. Germline V gene data show CDR1 as SGHAT and CDR2 as FQNNGV. The CDR3 length is 15 residues. The CDR3 nucleotides read TGTGCCAGCAGCCCCCTGGAGGGGTCTGGAAACACCATATATTTT. It codes for CASSPLEGSGNTIYF. The entire variable domain, with the rest obtained from reference TRBV11-2 and TRBJ1-3, is as follows: EAGVAQSPRYKIIEKRQSVAFWCNPISGHATLYWYQQILGQGPKLLIQFQNNGVVDDSQLPKDRFSAERLKGVDSTLKIQPAKLEDSAVYLCASSPLEGSGNTIYFGEGSWLTVV.

V is TRBV7-8 and J is TRBJ1-3; D is possibly TRBD1 (6 bases). Germline CDR1 is SGHVS and CDR2 is FQNEAQ. V lost 5 bases to trimming and J lost 2 bases, with 13 bases between them. The CDR3 is made up of 15 amino acids. Here the CDR3 DNA reads TGTGCCAGCAGCGCTATATGGACAGCTGGAAACACCATATATTTT. It yields the protein CASSAIWTAGNTIYF. Using reference TRBV7-8 and TRBJ1-3 for the parts outside the CDR3, the full variable domain is GAGVSQSPRYKVAKRGQDVALRCDPISGHVSLFWYQQALGQGPEFLTYFQNEAQLDKSGLPSDRFFAERPEGSVSTLKIQRTQQEDSAVYLCASSAIWTAGNTIYFGEGSWLTVV.

This rearrangement joins TRBV10-3 to TRBJ2-2; 10 nucleotides align to TRBD1. The CDR3 runs to 15 residues. CDR1 and CDR2 (germline): ENHRY, SYGVKD. V was pared by 6 bases and J by 5 bases, with 6 bases of the junction left unmatched. Written as DNA, the CDR3 is TGTGCCATCAGCTCCGGGACAGGGGAGACCGGGGAGCTGTTTTTT. It is translated as CAISSGTGETGELFF.

V gene TRBV4-3 combines with J gene TRBJ2-3; 14 nucleotides align to TRBD2. The CDR3 runs to 16 residues. CDR1 LGHNA and CDR2 YSLEER come from the germline V gene. Losses at the gene ends were 3 bases for V and 5 bases for J; bases not matched to a gene: 4. The CDR3 spells CASSHRLAGGEDTQYF. The DNA of the CDR3 is TGCGCCAGCAGCCACCGACTAGCGGGGGGGGAAGATACGCAGTATTTT.

Concerning this clone itself: The conserved closing phenylalanine or tryptophan is absent in this CDR3, likely reflecting a read error. The limits of the CDR3 on the DNA are not certain, so only TCRdb's listed CDR3 is given. This chain joins TRBV4-1 and TRBJ1-1; the D call of TRBD1 is as the table states it, not checked on the DNA. Termini included, the CDR3 measures 13 amino acids. Germline V gene sequence: CDR1 MGHRA, CDR2 YSYEKL. This CDR3 is CASSQEVDRRFAV.

The chain employs TRBV29-1 and TRBJ2-5; 7 nucleotides line up with TRBD1. Per the germline V gene, CDR1 is SQVTM and CDR2 is ANQGSEA. The trim removed 7 bases at V and 2 bases at J, leaving 4 bases unmatched. The CDR3 runs 12 residues. The CDR3 here is CSAGTVQETQYF. CDR3 in DNA: TGCAGCGCGGGGACAGTTCAAGAGACCCAGTACTTC.

J is TRBJ1-1 and V is TRBV10-3; the D gene is possibly TRBD1 (5 bases). The length of the CDR3 is 13 residues. Germline V lookup: CDR1 ENHRY, CDR2 SYGVKD. V dropped 8 bases and J dropped 7 bases, with 17 bases sitting between them. The chain's CDR3 is CAIAGGVNLEAFF. In DNA, the CDR3 is TGTGCCATCGCGGGAGGGGTTAATCTTGAAGCTTTCTTT.

In its sample, this clone was seen a few times. The V and J genes are TRBV5-6 and TRBJ1-6; D is perhaps TRBD1 (6 bases). The ends were cut back, 4 bases at V and 6 bases at J, with 11 bases in the middle. Looked up from germline, CDR1 is SGHDT and CDR2 is YYEEEE. The CDR3 sequence is 14 residues long. CDR3 nucleotide sequence: TGTGCCAGCAGCCCGGGACACCTTAATTCACCCCTCCACTTT. It translates to CASSPGHLNSPLHF.

V gene TRBV12-1 combines with J gene TRBJ1-5. TRBV12-1 is tagged as a pseudogene. The CDR3 has 17 amino acids. CDR3 bases: TGTGCCAGCAGCTTTCCCCTGGCTGGGGGGAGCAATCAGCCCCAGCATTTT. This encodes CASSFPLAGGSNQPQHF.